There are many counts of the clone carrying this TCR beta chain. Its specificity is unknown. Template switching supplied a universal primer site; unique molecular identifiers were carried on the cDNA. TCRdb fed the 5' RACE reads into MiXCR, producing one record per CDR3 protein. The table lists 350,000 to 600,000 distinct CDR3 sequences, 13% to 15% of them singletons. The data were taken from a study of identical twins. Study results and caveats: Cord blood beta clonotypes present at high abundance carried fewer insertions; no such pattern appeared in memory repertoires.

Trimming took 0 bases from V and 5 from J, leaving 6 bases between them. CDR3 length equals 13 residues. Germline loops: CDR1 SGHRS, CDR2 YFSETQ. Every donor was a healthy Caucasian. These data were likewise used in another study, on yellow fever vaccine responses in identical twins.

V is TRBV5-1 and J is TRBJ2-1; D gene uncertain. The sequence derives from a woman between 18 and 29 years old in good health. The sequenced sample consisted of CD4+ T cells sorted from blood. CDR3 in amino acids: CASSLARNNEQFF. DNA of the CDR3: TGCGCCAGCAGCTTGGCCAGGAACAATGAGCAGTTCTTC.